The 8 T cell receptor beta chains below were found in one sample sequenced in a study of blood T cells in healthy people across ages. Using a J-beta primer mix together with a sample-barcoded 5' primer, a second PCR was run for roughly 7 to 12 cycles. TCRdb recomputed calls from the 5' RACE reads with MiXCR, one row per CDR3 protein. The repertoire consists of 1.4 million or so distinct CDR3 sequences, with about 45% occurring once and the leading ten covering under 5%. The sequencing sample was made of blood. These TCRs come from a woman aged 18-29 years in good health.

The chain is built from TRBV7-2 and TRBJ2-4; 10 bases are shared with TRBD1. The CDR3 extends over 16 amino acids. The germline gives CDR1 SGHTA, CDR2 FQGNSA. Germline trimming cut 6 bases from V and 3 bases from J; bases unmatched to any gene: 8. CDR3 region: CASSERQGAVKNIQYF. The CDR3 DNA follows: TGTGCCAGCAGTGAAAGACAGGGGGCGGTCAAAAACATTCAGTACTTC.

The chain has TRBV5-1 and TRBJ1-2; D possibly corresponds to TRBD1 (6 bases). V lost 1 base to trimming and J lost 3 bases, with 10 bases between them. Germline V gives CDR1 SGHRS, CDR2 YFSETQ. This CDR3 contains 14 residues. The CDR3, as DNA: TGCGCCAGCAGCTTGCCCAGGGGAGACTATGGCTACACCTTC. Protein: CASSLPRGDYGYTF.

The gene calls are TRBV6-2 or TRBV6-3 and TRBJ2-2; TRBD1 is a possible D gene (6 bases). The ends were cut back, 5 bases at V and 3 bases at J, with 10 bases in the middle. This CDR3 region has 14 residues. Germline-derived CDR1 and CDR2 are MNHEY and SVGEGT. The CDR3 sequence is CASSQGGDTGELFF. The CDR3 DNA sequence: TGTGCCAGCAGTCAAGGGGGTGACACCGGGGAGCTGTTTTTT.

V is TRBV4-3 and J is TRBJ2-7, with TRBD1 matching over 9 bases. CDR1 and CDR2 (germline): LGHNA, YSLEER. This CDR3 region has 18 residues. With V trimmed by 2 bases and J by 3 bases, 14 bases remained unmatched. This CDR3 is CASSQSPSGTGILYEQYF. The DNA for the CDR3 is TGCGCCAGCAGCCAATCGCCTTCCGGGACAGGGATACTCTACGAGCAGTACTTC.

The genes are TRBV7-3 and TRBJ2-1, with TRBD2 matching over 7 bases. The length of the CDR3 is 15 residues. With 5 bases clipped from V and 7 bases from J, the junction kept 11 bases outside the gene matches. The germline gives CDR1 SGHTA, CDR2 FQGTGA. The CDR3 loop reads CASSVAGSGMNEQFF. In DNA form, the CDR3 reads TGTGCCAGCAGCGTCGCAGGCAGCGGGATGAATGAGCAGTTCTTC. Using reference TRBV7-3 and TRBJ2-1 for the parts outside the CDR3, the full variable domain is GAGVSQTPSNKVTEKGKYVELRCDPISGHTALYWYRQSLGQGPEFLIYFQGTGAADDSGLPNDRFFAVRPEGSVSTLKIQRTERGDSAVYLCASSVAGSGMNEQFFGPGTRLTVL.

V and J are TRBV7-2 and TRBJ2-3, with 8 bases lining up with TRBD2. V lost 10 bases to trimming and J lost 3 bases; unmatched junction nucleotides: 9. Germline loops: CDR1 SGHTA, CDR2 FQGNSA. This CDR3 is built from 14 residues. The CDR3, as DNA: TGTGCCACCCAAGGGGTAGCGGGAACAGATACGCAGTATTTT. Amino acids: CATQGVAGTDTQYF.

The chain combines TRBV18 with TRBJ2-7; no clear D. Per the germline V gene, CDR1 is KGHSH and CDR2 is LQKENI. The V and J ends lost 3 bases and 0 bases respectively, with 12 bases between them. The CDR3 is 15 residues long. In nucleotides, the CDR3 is TGTGCCAGCTCACCGATAATAGGTCCCTCCTACGAGCAGTACTTC. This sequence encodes CASSPIIGPSYEQYF.

The CDR3 is CASSGIAKLNNEQFF. For the CDR3, the DNA is TGTGCCAGCAGCGGAATAGCGAAGCTCAACAATGAGCAGTTCTTC. The chain combines TRBV12-3 or TRBV12-4 with TRBJ2-1; TRBD2 is a possible D gene (5 bases). The CDR3 spans 15 residues. V was shortened by 6 bases and J by 5 bases, with 17 bases between the two germline ends.